Presented here are 14 T cell receptor beta chains from one specimen sequenced in a study of T cell responses to AZD1222 COVID-19 vaccine. Generated by immunoSEQ multiplex PCR, the TCRdb table keeps only in-frame clones and is missing some. Of 150,000 to 160,000 clones detected, 75% to 90% appear once; the ten largest clones hold about 7%. The starting material was peripheral blood, obtained after recovery from COVID-19. Receptor source: an adult who had recovered from COVID-19.

This clone has only a few counts. This chain uses TRBV11-2 with TRBJ2-3, with 7 bases aligning to TRBD2. The CDR3 consists of 14 residues. Germline trimming cut 5 bases from V and 9 bases from J; bases unmatched to any gene: 11. Germline CDR1 reads SGHAT; CDR2 reads FQNNGV. In DNA form, the CDR3 reads TGTGCCAGCAGCGGGCTGGCGGGGAGGGACACGCAGTATTTT. Translating it yields CASSGLAGRDTQYF.

This clone was seen only a few times. The gene calls are TRBV7-9 and TRBJ1-5; TRBD1 is a possible D gene (5 bases). This CDR3 is 14 amino acids long. CDR1 is SEHNR and CDR2 is FQNEAQ in the germline V gene (reference sequence). Trimming removed 6 bases from V and 9 bases from J, with 18 bases in between. The CDR3 DNA sequence: TGTGCCAGCAGTCCCGGGACCGGGGACCGGCCCCAGCATTTT. Translation gives CASSPGTGDRPQHF.

This chain links TRBV11-3 with TRBJ2-3, with TRBD2 matching 15 bases. This CDR3 contains 16 residues. Trimming at V came to 5 bases and at J to 6 bases, leaving 6 bases not matched to a gene. Germline V gene sequence: CDR1 SGHNT, CDR2 YENEEA. CDR3 protein: CASSLGTSGGHDTQYF. The CDR3 DNA sequence: TGTGCCAGCAGCCTGGGGACTAGCGGGGGGCATGATACGCAGTATTTT.

The rearrangement uses TRBV5-1 and TRBJ2-7, with a weak D call TRBD1 (5 bases). CDR3 size: 17 residues. The V gene lost 0 bases and the J gene lost 0 bases, with 16 bases spanning the gap. Germline CDR1 and CDR2: SGHRS and YFSETQ. CDR3 sequence: CASSLVPDRISSYEQYF. The DNA for the CDR3 is TGCGCCAGCAGCTTGGTCCCCGACAGAATTAGCTCCTACGAGCAGTACTTC.

This chain uses TRBV14 with TRBJ2-1, with 9 positions matching TRBD2. CDR1 is SGHDN and CDR2 is FVKESK in the germline V gene. V lost 4 bases, J lost 9 bases, and 10 bases stayed unmatched. This CDR3 has 15 amino acids. The CDR3 loop is CASSPIQGLASEQFF. The CDR3 bases are TGTGCCAGCAGCCCCATTCAGGGACTAGCAAGTGAGCAGTTCTTC.

The chain uses TRBV28 and TRBJ2-2, with D maybe TRBD1 (6 bases). The CDR3 is 16 residues long. Germline CDR1 reads MDHEN; CDR2 reads SYDVKM. V was shortened by 7 bases and J by 4 bases, with 19 bases between the two germline ends. The CDR3 is CASKGVKGPTTGELFF. The CDR3 bases are TGTGCCAGCAAGGGGGTGAAGGGACCGACCACCGGGGAGCTGTTTTTT.

This chain joins TRBV11-2 and TRBJ1-2; no firm D call. This CDR3 is 13 amino acids long. The germline V and J ends were trimmed by 5 bases and 5 bases, with 12 bases remaining between them. The germline gives CDR1 SGHAT, CDR2 FQNNGV. The CDR3 loop reads CASSHPGRYGYTF. CDR3 nucleotide sequence: TGTGCCAGCAGCCACCCGGGCCGTTATGGCTACACCTTC.

This chain links TRBV29-1 with TRBJ1-1; weak D call: TRBD1 (6 bases). The germline V gene has CDR1 SQVTM and CDR2 ANQGSEA. V was trimmed by 5 bases and J by 8 bases, leaving 15 bases between them. The CDR3 runs 12 residues. CDR3 sequence: CSVWLGGREAFF. The CDR3 coding sequence is TGCAGCGTTTGGCTGGGGGGGCGCGAAGCTTTCTTT.

This clone was observed once. The gene calls are TRBV28 and TRBJ2-7; TRBD2 is a possible D gene (6 bases). The CDR3 runs 15 residues. V lost 7 bases and J lost 4, with 20 bases in between. Germline CDR1 is MDHEN and CDR2 is SYDVKM. For the CDR3, the DNA is TGTGCCAGCACCTCACCGGGGAGGAGGTTTTACGAGCAGTACTTC. Encoded protein: CASTSPGRRFYEQYF.

The chain uses TRBV5-6 and TRBJ2-5; D remains ambiguous. CDR3 length: 16 residues. V was pared by 7 bases and J by 0 bases, with 19 bases between. The germline gives CDR1 SGHDT, CDR2 YYEEEE. The CDR3 nucleotides read TGTGCCAGCGGTCTCGGTAGATTCTTGTACCAAGAGACCCAGTACTTC. Encoded protein: CASGLGRFLYQETQYF.

This chain joins TRBV3-1 (or the pseudogene TRBV3-2) and TRBJ1-5, with D uncertain. There are 12 residues in the CDR3. CDR1 LGHDT and CDR2 YNNKEL come from the germline V gene (reference sequence). The ends were cut back, 2 bases at V and 7 bases at J, with 6 bases in the middle. CDR3 loop: CASSQQGQPQHF. The CDR3 DNA reads as TGTGCCAGCAGCCAACAAGGGCAGCCCCAGCATTTT.

This clone was seen a few times. The J gene is TRBJ2-3, the V gene TRBV7-3, with D uncertain. The germline gives CDR1 SGHTA, CDR2 FQGTGA. The CDR3 consists of 13 residues. Trimming took off 3 bases at V and 2 bases at J, with 6 bases between the two ends. For the CDR3, the DNA is TGTGCCAGCAGCTTCATGTACACAGATACGCAGTATTTT. Its translation: CASSFMYTDTQYF.

This chain joins TRBV6-2 or TRBV6-3 and TRBJ1-2, with D maybe TRBD1 (5 bases). The CDR3 sequence is 15 residues long. The germline V gene encodes CDR1 MNHEY and CDR2 SVGEGT. V was shortened by 4 bases and J by 7 bases, with 19 bases between the two germline ends. DNA for the CDR3: TGTGCCAGCAGTTCCTCGGACGAAGGGGCCATTGGCTACACCTTC. This sequence encodes CASSSSDEGAIGYTF.

This clone was counted once. This chain connects TRBV12-3 or TRBV12-4 to TRBJ2-7; unclear D gene. Trimming took 6 bases from V and 6 from J, leaving 15 bases between them. The length of the CDR3 is 13 residues. The CDR3 reads CASSSLAGGEQYF. DNA for the CDR3: TGTGCCAGCAGCTCCCTGGCCGGTGGCGAGCAGTACTTC.